This TCR beta chain stems from a study of T cell responses to AZD1222 COVID-19 vaccine. Data came from immunoSEQ multiplex PCR; TCRdb stores just in-frame clones and leaves some out. The sample contains roughly 90,000 clones, 65% to 90% of which appear only once. V shed 1 base, J shed 4 bases, and the junction held 8 bases outside the gene matches. Per germline, CDR1 PRHDT and CDR2 FYEKMQ (reference sequence). The CDR3 extends over 16 amino acids. Study conclusions and caveats: Seropositive AZD1222 recipients at baseline numbered only five or six. Among vaccine-associated CD4 TCRs, coverage spanned spike, with dominance at 160-218 and 743-854. Targeting of unmutated variant regions was reportedly seen in nearly half of spike-specific TCRs. With two AZD1222 doses given, Spike-specific TCR breadth and depth both rose.

Notes on this clone: What it binds is unknown.

The sequence derives from an adult in good health. The chain carries TRBV13 and TRBJ2-5; 8 bases are a match to TRBD2. Source: peripheral blood, taken on day 0 of AZD1222 vaccination. The CDR3 DNA follows: TGTGCCAGCAGCTTAGAACCTCGGGGGGGACGAGAGACCCAGTACTTC. Residues: CASSLEPRGGRETQYF.